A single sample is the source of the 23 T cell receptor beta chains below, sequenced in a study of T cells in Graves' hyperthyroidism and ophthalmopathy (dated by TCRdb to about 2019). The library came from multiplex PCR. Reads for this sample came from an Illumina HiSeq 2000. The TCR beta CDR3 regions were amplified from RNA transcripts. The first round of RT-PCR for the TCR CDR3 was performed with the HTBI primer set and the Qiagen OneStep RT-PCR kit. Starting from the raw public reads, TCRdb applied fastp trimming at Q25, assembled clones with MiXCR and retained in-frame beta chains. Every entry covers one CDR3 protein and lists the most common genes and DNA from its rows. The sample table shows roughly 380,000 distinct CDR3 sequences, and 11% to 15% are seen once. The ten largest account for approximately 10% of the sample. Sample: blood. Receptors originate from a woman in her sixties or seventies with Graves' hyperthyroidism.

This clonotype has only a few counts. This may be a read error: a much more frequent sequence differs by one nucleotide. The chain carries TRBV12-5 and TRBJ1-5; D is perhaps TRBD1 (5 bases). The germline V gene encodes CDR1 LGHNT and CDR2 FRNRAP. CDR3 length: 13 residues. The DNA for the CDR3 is TGTGCTAGTGGCCCCGACAGCAATCGGCCCCAGCATTTT. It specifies CASGPDSNRPQHF.

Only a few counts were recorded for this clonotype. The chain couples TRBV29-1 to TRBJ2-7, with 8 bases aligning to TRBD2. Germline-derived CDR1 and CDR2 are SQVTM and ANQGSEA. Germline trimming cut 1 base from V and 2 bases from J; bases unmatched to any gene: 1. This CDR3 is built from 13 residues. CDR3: CSVEAGGPYEQYF. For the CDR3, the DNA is TGCAGCGTTGAAGCGGGAGGGCCCTACGAGCAGTACTTC.

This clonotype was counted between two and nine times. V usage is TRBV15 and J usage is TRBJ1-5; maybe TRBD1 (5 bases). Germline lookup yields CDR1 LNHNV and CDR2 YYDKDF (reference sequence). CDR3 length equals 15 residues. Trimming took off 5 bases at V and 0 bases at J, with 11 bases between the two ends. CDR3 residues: CATSGGGYSNQPQHF. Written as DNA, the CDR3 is TGTGCCACCAGCGGGGGGGGTTATAGCAATCAGCCCCAGCATTTT.

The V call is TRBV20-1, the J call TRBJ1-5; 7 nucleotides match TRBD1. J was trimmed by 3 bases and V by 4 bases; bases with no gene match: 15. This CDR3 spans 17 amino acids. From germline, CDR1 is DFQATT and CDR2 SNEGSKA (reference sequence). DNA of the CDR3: TGCAGTGCTAAAGATGGGGAGGGGGCTACTATCAATCAGCCCCAGCATTTT. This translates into CSAKDGEGATINQPQHF.

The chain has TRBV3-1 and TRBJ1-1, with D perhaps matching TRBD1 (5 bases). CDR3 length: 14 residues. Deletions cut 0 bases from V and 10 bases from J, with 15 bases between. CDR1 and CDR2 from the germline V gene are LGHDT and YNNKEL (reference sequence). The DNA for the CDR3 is TGTGCCAGCAGCCAAGATCTGGGGGGAGGAGGAGCTTTCTTT. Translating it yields CASSQDLGGGGAFF.

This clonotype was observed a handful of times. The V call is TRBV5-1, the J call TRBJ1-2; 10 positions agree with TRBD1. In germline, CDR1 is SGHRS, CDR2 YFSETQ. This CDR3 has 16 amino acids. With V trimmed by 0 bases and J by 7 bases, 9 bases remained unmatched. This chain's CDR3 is CASSLGGTGVISGYTF. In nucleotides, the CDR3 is TGCGCCAGCAGCTTGGGAGGGACAGGGGTCATTTCTGGCTACACCTTC.

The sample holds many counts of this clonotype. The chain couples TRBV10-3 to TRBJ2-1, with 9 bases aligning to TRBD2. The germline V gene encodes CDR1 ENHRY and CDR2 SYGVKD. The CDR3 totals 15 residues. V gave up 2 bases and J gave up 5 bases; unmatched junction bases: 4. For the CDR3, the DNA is TGTGCCATCAGTGAGCGAACTAGCGGGCACAATGAGCAGTTCTTC. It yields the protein CAISERTSGHNEQFF.

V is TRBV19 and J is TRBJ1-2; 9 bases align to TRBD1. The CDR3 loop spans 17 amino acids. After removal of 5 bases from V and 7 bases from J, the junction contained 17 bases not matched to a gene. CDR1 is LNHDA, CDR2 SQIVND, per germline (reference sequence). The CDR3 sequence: CASSPLGRQGESSGYTF. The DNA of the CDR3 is TGTGCCAGTAGTCCCCTCGGGAGACAGGGGGAGTCGAGTGGCTACACCTTC.

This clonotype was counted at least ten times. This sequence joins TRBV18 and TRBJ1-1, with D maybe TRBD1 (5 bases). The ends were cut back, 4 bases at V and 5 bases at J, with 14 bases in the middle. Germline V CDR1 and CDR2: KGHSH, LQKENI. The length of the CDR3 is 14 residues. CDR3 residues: CASSRATEQTEAFF. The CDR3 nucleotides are TGTGCCAGCTCACGGGCGACAGAGCAAACTGAAGCTTTCTTT.

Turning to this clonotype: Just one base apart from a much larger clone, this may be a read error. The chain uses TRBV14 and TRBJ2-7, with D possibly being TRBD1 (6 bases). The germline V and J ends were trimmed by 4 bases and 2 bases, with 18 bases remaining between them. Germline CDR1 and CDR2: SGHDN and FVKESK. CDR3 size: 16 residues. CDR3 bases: TGTGCCAGCAGCCCGAGAGTGACAGGACTGACCTACGAGCAGTACTTC. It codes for CASSPRVTGLTYEQYF.

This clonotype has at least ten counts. The CDR3 nucleotides read TGTGCCAGCAGTTCGGAGGGACAGGGGGCCTACGAGCAGTACTTC. Encoded protein: CASSSEGQGAYEQYF. V and J are TRBV12-3 or TRBV12-4 and TRBJ2-7; 11 positions agree with TRBD1. V lost 4 bases to trimming and J lost 2 bases; unmatched junction nucleotides: 4. The CDR3 has 15 amino acids.

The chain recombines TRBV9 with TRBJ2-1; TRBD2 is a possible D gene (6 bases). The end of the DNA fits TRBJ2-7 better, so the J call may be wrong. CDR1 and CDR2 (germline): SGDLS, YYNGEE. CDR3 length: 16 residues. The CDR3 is CASSVGEASSYNEQYF. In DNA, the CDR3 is TGTGCCAGCAGCGTAGGGGAGGCAAGCTCCTACAATGAGCAGTACTTC.

CDR3 in amino acids: CASRRTGPPTQYF. The CDR3 DNA reads as TGTGCCAGCAGGAGGACAGGGCCTCCGACGCAGTATTTT. The chain has TRBV13 and TRBJ2-3, with 8 bases aligning to TRBD1. J was trimmed by 9 bases and V by 6 bases; bases with no gene match: 8. The CDR3 runs 13 residues. Germline V gene sequence: CDR1 PRHDT, CDR2 FYEKMQ (reference sequence). The full variable domain, its missing parts supplied by reference TRBV13 and TRBJ2-3, is AAGVIQSPRHLIKEKRETATLKCYPIPRHDTVYWYQQGPGQDPQFLISFYEKMQSDKGSIPDRFSAQQFSDYHSELNMSSLELGDSALYFCASRRTGPPTQYFGPGTRLTVL.

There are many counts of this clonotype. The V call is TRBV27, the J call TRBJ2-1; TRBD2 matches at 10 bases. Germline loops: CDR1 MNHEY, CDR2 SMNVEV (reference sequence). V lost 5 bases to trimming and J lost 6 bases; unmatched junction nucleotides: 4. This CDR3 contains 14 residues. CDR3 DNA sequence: TGTGCCAGCAGTCACGGGACTAGCGTCAATGAGCAGTTCTTC. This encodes CASSHGTSVNEQFF.

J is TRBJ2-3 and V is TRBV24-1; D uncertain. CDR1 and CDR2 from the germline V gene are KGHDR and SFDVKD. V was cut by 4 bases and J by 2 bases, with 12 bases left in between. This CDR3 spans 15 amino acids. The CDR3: CATSDPGPNTDTQYF. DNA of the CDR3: TGTGCCACCAGTGACCCAGGACCTAACACAGATACGCAGTATTTT.

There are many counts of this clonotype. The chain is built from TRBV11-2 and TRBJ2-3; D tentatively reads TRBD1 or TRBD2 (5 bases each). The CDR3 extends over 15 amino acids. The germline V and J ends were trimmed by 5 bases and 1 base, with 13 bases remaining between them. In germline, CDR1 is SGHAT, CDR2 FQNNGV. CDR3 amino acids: CASSLRGAGTDTQYF. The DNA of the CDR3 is TGTGCCAGCAGCCTACGAGGGGCGGGCACAGATACGCAGTATTTT.

CDR3 nucleotides: TGTGCCAGCAGCGTAGGGGGTTGGGGAGATACGCAGTATTTT. Its translation: CASSVGGWGDTQYF. This chain connects TRBV9 to TRBJ2-3, with D unresolved. CDR1 is SGDLS, CDR2 YYNGEE, per germline. The CDR3 totals 14 residues. V was clipped by 0 bases and J by 5 bases, with 10 bases between them.

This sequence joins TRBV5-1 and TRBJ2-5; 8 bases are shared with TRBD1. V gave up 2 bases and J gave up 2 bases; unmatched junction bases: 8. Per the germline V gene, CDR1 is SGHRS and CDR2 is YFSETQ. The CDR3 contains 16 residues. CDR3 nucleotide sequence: TGCGCCAGCAGCTTCGGGGCGGACAGGGCGCAAGAGACCCAGTACTTC. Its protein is CASSFGADRAQETQYF.

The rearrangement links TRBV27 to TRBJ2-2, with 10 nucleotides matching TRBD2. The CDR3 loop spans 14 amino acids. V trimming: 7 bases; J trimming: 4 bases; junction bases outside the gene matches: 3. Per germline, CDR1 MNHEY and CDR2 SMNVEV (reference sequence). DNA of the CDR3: TGTGCCAGCAAGAGGACTAGCGGCACCGGGGAGCTGTTTTTT. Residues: CASKRTSGTGELFF.

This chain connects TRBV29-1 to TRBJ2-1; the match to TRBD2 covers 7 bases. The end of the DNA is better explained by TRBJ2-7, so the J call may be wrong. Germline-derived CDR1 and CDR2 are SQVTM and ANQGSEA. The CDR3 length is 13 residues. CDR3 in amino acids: CSASGTNNNEQYF. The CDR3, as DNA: TGCAGCGCCTCCGGGACTAACAACAATGAGCAGTACTTC.

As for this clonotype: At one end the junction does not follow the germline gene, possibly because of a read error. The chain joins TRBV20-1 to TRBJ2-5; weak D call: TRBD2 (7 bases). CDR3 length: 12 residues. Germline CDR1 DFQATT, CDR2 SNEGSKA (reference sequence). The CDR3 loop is CSPRGGEGTQYF. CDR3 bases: TGCAGTCCTAGGGGGGGGGAAGGGACCCAGTACTTC.

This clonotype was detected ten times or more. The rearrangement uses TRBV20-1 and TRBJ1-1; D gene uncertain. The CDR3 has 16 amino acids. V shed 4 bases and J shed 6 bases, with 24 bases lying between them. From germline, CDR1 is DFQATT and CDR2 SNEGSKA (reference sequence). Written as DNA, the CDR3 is TGCAGTGCTACCCCTCCCGGTACCCACATGATCCCTGAAGCTTTCTTT. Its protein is CSATPPGTHMIPEAFF.

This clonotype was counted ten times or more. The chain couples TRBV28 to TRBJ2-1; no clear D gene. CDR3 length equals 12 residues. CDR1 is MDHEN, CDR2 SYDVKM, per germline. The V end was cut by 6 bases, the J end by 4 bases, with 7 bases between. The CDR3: CASRLTYNEQFF. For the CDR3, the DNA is TGTGCCAGCAGGCTGACTTACAATGAGCAGTTCTTC.